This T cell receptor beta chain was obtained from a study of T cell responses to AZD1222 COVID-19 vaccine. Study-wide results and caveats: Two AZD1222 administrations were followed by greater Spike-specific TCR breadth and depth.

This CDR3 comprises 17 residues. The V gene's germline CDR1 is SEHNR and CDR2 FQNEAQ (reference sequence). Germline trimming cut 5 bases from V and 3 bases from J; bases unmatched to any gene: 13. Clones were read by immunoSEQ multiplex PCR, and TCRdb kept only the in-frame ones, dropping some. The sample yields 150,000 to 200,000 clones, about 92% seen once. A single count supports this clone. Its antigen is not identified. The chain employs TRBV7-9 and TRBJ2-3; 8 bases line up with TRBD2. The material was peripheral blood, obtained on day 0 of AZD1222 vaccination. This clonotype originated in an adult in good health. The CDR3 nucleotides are TGTGCCAGCAGCACACCATCTAGCGGGTGGCTGACAGATACGCAGTATTTT. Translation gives CASSTPSSGWLTDTQYF.